This T cell receptor beta chain is drawn from a study of regulatory T cells in long-lasting Graves disease. In building TCR beta libraries, iRepertoire HTBI primers were used together with Arm-PCR of CDR3 regions. TCRdb re-called the multiplex PCR reads with MiXCR, one entry per CDR3 protein. The sample has 300,000 to 500,000 distinct CDR3 sequences; 20% to 25% are singletons. This clonotype was counted between two and nine times. Time point indicated: persistent/refractory GD, antithyroid drugs over 5 years with positive TRAb. Scientists built the TCR library using RNA that was extracted from PBMCs. Germline CDR1 and CDR2: SQVTM and ANQGSEA. The CDR3 totals 11 residues. Trimming left V 3 bases short and J 8 bases short, with 10 bases between.

The receptor comes from a female donor with Graves disease. The sequencing used peripheral blood mononuclear cells (PBMCs), collected when the disease was refractory, from a patient treated with antithyroid drugs. The chain joins TRBV29-1 to TRBJ1-2, with D unclear. The CDR3 reads CSVDHGGGYTF. The CDR3 DNA follows: TGCAGCGTTGACCATGGAGGAGGCTACACCTTC.